The T cell receptor beta chain under discussion was sequenced for a study of CD4 T cells in relation to SARS-CoV-2 and coronaviruses. Across the study: Crossreactive spike epitopes shared across donors were mapped to their HLA restriction. Points from the study as a whole: Samples before the pandemic and after infection were not matched within any donor.

Only in-frame clones appear in the TCRdb table, and some are missing; sequencing was by immunoSEQ multiplex PCR. The sample has roughly 18,000 clones, 75% to 85% seen once; the top ten hold 11%. This CDR3 has 13 residues. The ends were cut back, 1 base at V and 5 bases at J, with 8 bases in the middle. From germline, CDR1 is SGHTA and CDR2 FQGNSA. As to this clone: What it binds is not known.

Unexposed donor CD4+ T cells date from about 2010-2018, before the COVID-19 pandemic. The cells were cultured for about 10 days before CD4+ T cells were isolated. Cells permitting, SARS-CoV-2 S/N and four cold-coronavirus spikes were tested on unexposed-donor CD4+ T cells. Cultures held under 2.5 million PBMCs per well with approximately 10 IU/ml IL-2. The sequenced sample was CD4+ T cells from PBMCs, cultured in vitro. The genes are TRBV7-2 and TRBJ1-2; unclear D gene. The receptor's source is a human donor in good health. The CDR3 nucleotides read TGTGCCAGCAGCTTAGATGCGCTGTATGGCTACACCTTC. It yields the protein CASSLDALYGYTF. Variable domain in full (rest from reference TRBV7-2 and TRBJ1-2): GAGVSQSPSNKVTEKGKDVELRCDPISGHTALYWYRQSLGQGLEFLIYFQGNSAPDKSGLPSDRFSAERTGGSVSTLTIQRTQQEDSAVYLCASSLDALYGYTFGSGTRLTVV.